The sequence of this T cell receptor (beta chain) was determined in a study of CD8+ T cells in alopecia areata. Study-level points and caveats: Scalp data also include sequences from resident alphabeta T cells of normal skin. A single nonresponder leaves the baseline CD8+ expansion link to response uncertain. Tofacitinib produced a significant decrease in scalp clonality and in expanded CD8+ clones among the top 100.

Notes on this clone: The antigen remains unidentified.

Trimming pared 4 bases from V and 6 bases from J, leaving 12 bases between. The CDR3 has 13 amino acids. Per the germline V gene, CDR1 is MGHDK and CDR2 is SYGVNS. RNA extraction and reverse transcription yielded cDNA as sequencing template. Clones were read by immunoSEQ multiplex PCR, and TCRdb kept only the in-frame ones, dropping some. The sample holds about 270,000 clones; around 64% are singletons and the top ten take 0.8% to 1%. Regarding treatment: oral pan-JAK inhibitor, 5-10 mg twice daily. Sequencing was performed on CD4+ T cells sorted from blood, taken at roughly week 52, from a patient treated with tofacitinib. The chain links TRBV25-1 to TRBJ1-2; tentative D call: TRBD1 (6 bases). This TCR was recovered from a human donor with alopecia areata. The CDR3 spells CASSGGLWDGYTF. The CDR3 DNA reads TGTGCCAGCAGTGGGGGGCTCTGGGATGGCTACACCTTC.